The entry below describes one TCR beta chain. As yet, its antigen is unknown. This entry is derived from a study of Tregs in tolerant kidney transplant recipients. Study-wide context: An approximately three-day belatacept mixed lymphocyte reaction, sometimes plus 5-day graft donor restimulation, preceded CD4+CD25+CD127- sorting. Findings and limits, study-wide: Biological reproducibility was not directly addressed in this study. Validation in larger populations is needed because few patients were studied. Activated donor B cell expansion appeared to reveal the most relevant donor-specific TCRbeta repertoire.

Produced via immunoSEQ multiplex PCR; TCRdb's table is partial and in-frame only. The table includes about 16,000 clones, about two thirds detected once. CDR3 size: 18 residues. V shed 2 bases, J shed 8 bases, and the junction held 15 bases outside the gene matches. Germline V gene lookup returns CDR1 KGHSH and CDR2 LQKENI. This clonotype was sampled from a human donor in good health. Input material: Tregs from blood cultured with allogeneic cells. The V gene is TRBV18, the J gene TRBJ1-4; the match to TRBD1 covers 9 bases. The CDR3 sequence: CASSPRGDGTGSLEKLFF. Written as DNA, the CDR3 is TGTGCCAGCTCACCAAGGGGGGACGGGACAGGGTCCCTCGAAAAACTGTTTTTT.